This T cell receptor beta chain appears in the sequencing data of a study of identical twins. This clonotype was detected only a few times. No antigen is known for it. Findings and limits, study-wide: Zero-insertion analyses could be partly confounded by invariant MAIT and iNKT cells.

V shed 4 bases and J shed 3 bases, with 7 bases lying between them. Germline CDR1 reads SGHKS; CDR2 reads YYEKEE (reference sequence). The length of the CDR3 is 13 residues. MiXCR was run by TCRdb on the 5' RACE reads, yielding one entry per CDR3 protein. Of hundreds of thousands of distinct CDR3 sequences in the sample, about 7% were seen once. The sample was also linked to a second study, of yellow fever vaccine responses in identical twins.

V gene TRBV5-5 combines with J gene TRBJ2-2; possibly TRBD1 or TRBD2 for D (5 bases each). The origin of this receptor is a young woman in good health. Sequencing was performed on PBMCs. The CDR3 loop reads CASSRDHTGELFF. The CDR3 nucleotides are TGTGCCAGCAGCAGGGACCACACCGGGGAGCTGTTTTTT.